This T cell receptor (beta chain) is drawn from a study of cytomegalovirus exposure and HLA in healthy donors. In germline, CDR1 is MNHEY, CDR2 SMNVEV (reference sequence). The CDR3 is 17 residues long. Of note for this clone: At one of its ends the junction is not consistent with the germline gene, which may arise from a read error.

PCR amplification relied on 60 Vbeta primers (plus 13 Jbeta primers). Assay: immunoSEQ multiplex PCR; the TCRdb copy retains only in-frame clones and omits some. The sample carries around 130,000 clones, 60% to 85% recorded once. Sequenced sample: PBMCs. This clonotype originated in a man aged 35-49 years in good health and CMV-seronegative. The rearrangement uses TRBV27 and TRBJ2-6, with 11 bases fitting TRBD2. DNA for the CDR3: TGTGCCAGCAGCCCGACTAGCGGGATTCCCGGGGCCAACGGCCTGACTTTC. Its protein product is CASSPTSGIPGANGLTF. Full variable domain (outside the CDR3, taken from reference TRBV27 and TRBJ2-6): EAQVTQNPRYLITVTGKKLTVTCSQNMNHEYMSWYRQDPGLGLRQIYYSMNVEVTDKGDVPEGYKVSRKEKRNFPLILESPSPNQTSLYFCASSPTSGIPGANGLTFGAGSRLTVL.